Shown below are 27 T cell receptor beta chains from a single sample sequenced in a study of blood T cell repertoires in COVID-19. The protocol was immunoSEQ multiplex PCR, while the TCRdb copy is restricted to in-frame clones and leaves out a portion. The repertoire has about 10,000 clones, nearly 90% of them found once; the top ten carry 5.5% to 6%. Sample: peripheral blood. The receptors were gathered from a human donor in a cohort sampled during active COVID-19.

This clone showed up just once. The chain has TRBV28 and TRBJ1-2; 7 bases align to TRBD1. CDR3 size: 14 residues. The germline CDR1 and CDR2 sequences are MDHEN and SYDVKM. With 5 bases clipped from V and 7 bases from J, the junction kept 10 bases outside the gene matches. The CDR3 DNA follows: TGTGCCAGCAGTCTACAGGGGTTGGGGGGTGGCTACACCTTC. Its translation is CASSLQGLGGGYTF.

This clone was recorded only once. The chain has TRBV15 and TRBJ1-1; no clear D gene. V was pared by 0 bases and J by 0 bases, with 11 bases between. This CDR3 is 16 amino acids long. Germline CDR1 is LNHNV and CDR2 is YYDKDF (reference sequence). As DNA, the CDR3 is TGTGCCACCAGCAGAGATTCTGACAATCTGAACACTGAAGCTTTCTTT. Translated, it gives CATSRDSDNLNTEAFF.

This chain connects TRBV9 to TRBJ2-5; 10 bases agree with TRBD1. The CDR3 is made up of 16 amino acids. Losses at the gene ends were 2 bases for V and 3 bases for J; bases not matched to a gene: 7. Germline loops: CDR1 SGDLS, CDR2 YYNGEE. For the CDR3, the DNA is TGTGCCAGCAGCGTGCGCGACAGGGGGCGCGAAGAGACCCAGTACTTC. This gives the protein CASSVRDRGREETQYF.

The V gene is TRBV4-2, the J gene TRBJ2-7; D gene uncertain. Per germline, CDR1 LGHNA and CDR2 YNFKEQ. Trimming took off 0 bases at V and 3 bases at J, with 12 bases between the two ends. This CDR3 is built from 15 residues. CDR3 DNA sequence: TGTGCCAGCAGCCAAGATTGGCAGGTGGGCTACGAGCAGTACTTC. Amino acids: CASSQDWQVGYEQYF.

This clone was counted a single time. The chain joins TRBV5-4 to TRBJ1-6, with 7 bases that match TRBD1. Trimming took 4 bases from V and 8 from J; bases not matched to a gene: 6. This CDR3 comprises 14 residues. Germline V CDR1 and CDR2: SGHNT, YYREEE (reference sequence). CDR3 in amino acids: CASSHGQVDSPLHF. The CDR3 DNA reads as TGTGCCAGCAGCCACGGACAGGTGGATTCACCCCTCCACTTT.

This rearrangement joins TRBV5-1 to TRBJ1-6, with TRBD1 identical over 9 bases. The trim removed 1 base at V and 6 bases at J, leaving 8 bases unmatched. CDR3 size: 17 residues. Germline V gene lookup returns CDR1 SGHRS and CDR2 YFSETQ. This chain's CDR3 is CASSLTPGQGINSPLHF. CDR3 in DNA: TGCGCCAGCAGCTTGACTCCCGGACAGGGGATTAATTCACCCCTCCACTTT.

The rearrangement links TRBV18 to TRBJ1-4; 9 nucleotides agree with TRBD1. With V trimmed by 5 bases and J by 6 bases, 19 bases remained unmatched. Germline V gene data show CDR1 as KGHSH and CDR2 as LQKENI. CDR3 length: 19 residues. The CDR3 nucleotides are TGTGCCAGCTCAGAACCTGCCGGGACAGGGAGCTCTCGGGATGAAAAACTGTTTTTT. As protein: CASSEPAGTGSSRDEKLFF.

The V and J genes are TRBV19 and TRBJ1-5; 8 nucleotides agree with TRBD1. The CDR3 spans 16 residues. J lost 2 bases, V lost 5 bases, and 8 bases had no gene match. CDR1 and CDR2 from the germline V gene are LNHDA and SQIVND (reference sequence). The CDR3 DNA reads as TGTGCCAGTAGTGCCGGACAGGGAGGGGGCAATCAGCCCCAGCATTTT. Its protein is CASSAGQGGGNQPQHF.

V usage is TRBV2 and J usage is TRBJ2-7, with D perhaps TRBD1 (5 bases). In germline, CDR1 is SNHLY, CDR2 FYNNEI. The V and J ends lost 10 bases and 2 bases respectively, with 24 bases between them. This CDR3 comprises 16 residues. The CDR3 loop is CATNLRQRISTYEQYF. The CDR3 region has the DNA TGTGCCACCAACCTCCGACAGCGCATATCTACCTACGAGCAGTACTTC.

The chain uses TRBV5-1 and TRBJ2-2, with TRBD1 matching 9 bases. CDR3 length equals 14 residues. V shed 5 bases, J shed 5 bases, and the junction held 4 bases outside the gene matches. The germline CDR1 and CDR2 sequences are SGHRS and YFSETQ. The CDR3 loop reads CASRTGGTTGELFF. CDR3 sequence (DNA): TGCGCCAGCAGGACAGGGGGAACAACCGGGGAGCTGTTTTTT.

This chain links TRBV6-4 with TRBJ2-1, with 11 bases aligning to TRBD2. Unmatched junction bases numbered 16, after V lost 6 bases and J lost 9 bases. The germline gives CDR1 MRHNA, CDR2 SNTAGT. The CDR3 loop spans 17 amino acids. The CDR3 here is CASSDRSGGGREGEQFF. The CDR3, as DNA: TGTGCCAGCAGCGACCGTAGCGGGGGGGGCCGTGAGGGTGAGCAGTTCTTC.

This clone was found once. The CDR3: CASIGTGGEKLFF. CDR3 coding DNA: TGTGCCAGCATCGGGACAGGAGGCGAAAAACTGTTTTTT. This sequence joins TRBV3-1 (or the pseudogene TRBV3-2) and TRBJ1-4; 8 positions match TRBD1. With V trimmed by 7 bases and J by 8 bases, 6 bases remained unmatched. Per the germline V gene, CDR1 is LGHDT and CDR2 is YNNKEL (reference sequence). The CDR3 contains 13 residues.

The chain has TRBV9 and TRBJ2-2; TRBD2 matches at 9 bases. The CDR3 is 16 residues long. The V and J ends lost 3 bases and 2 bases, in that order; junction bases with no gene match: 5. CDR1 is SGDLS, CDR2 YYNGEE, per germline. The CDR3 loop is CASSARGGGNTGELFF. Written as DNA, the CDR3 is TGTGCCAGCAGCGCGCGGGGGGGCGGTAACACCGGGGAGCTGTTTTTT.

This CDR3 reads CASSLAVSSHEQYF. The CDR3 region has the DNA TGCGCCAGCAGCTTGGCAGTCAGTAGCCACGAGCAGTACTTC. This chain connects TRBV5-1 to TRBJ2-7; D is ambiguous. The CDR3 loop spans 14 amino acids. Trimming took off 0 bases at V and 5 bases at J, with 12 bases between the two ends. The germline gives CDR1 SGHRS, CDR2 YFSETQ.

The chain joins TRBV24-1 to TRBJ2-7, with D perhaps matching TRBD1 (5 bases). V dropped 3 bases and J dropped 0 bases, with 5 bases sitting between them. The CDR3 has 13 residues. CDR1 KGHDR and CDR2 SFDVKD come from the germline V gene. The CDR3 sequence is CATSDGASYEQYF. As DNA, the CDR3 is TGTGCCACCAGTGATGGGGCCTCCTACGAGCAGTACTTC.

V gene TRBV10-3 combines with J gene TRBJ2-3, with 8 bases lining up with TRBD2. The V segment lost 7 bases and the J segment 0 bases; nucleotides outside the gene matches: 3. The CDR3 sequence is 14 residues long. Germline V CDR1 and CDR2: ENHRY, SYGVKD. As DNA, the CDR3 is TGTGCCATCACGGGGGGGTCCAGCACAGATACGCAGTATTTT. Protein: CAITGGSSTDTQYF.

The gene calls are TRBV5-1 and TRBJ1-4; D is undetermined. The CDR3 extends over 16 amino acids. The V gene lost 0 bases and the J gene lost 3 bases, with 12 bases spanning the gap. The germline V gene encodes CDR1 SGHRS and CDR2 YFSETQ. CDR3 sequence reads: CASSLGAWASNEKLFF. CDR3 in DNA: TGCGCCAGCAGCTTGGGGGCTTGGGCGTCTAATGAAAAACTGTTTTTT.

CDR3 sequence: CAWSVLTGVNTEAFF. In DNA, the CDR3 is TGTGCCTGGAGTGTACTAACAGGGGTGAACACTGAAGCTTTCTTT. J is TRBJ1-1 and V is TRBV30; TRBD1 aligns across 7 bases. V trimming: 0 bases; J trimming: 0 bases; junction bases outside the gene matches: 4. This CDR3 is built from 15 residues. Germline V gene sequence: CDR1 GTSNPN, CDR2 SVGIG (reference sequence).

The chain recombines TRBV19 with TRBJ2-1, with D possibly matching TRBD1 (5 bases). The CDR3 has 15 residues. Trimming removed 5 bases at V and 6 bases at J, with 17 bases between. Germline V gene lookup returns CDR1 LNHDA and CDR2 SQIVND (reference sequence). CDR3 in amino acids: CASSPGWGLPNEQFF. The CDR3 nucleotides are TGTGCCAGTAGTCCCGGGTGGGGCTTACCCAATGAGCAGTTCTTC.

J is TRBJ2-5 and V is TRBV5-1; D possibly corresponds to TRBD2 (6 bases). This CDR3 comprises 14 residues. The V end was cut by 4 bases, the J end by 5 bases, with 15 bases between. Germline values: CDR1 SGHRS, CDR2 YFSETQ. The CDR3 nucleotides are TGCGCCAGCAGCCTGGAGGGCGGGGACGAGACCCAGTACTTC. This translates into CASSLEGGDETQYF.

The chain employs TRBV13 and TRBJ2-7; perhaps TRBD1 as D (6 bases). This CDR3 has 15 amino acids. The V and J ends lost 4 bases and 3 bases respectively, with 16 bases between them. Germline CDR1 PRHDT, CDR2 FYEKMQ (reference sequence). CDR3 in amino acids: CASSSPGHGNYEQYF. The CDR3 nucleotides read TGTGCCAGCAGCTCACCGGGACACGGCAACTACGAGCAGTACTTC.

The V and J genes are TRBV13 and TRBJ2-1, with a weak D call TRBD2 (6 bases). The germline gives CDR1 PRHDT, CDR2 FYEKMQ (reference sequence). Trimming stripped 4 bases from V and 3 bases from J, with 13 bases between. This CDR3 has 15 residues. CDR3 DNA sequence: TGTGCCAGCAGCTCTAATTGGGGAGGCTACAATGAGCAGTTCTTC. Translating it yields CASSSNWGGYNEQFF.

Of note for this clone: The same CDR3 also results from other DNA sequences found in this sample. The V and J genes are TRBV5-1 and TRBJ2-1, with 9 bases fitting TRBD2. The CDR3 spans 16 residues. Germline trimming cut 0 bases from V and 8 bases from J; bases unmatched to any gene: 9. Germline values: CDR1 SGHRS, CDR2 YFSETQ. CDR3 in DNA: TGCGCCAGCAGCTTGGGTGGGCGGGGGGGCGGTGATGAGCAGTTCTTC. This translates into CASSLGGRGGGDEQFF. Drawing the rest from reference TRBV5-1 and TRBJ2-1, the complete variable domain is KAGVTQTPRYLIKTRGQQVTLSCSPISGHRSVSWYQQTPGQGLQFLFEYFSETQRNKGNFPGRFSGRQFSNSRSEMNVSTLELGDSALYLCASSLGGRGGGDEQFFGPGTRLTVL.

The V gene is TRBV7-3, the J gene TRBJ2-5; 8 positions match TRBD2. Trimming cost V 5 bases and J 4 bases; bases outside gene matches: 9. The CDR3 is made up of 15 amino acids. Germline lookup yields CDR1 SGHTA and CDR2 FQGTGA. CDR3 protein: CASSPTGGRIETQYF. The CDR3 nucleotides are TGTGCCAGCAGCCCCACGGGGGGGCGGATAGAGACCCAGTACTTC.

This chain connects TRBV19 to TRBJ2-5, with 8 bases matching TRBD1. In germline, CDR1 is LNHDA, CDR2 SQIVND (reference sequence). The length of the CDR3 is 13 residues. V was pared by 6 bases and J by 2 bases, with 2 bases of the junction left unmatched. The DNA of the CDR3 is TGTGCCAGTAGGGGACAGGCTCAAGAGACCCAGTACTTC. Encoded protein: CASRGQAQETQYF.

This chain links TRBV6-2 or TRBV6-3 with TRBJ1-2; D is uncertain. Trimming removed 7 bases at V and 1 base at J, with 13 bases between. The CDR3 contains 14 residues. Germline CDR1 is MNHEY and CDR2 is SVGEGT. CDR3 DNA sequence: TGTGCCAGCACCCCGCGGGGATTTAACTATGGCTACACCTTC. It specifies CASTPRGFNYGYTF.

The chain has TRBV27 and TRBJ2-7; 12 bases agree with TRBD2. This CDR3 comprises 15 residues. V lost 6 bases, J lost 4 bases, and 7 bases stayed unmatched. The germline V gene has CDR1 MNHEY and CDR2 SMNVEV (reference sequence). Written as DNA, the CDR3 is TGTGCCAGCAGCCTAGGACTAGCGGGGAGTTACGAGCAGTACTTC. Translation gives CASSLGLAGSYEQYF.